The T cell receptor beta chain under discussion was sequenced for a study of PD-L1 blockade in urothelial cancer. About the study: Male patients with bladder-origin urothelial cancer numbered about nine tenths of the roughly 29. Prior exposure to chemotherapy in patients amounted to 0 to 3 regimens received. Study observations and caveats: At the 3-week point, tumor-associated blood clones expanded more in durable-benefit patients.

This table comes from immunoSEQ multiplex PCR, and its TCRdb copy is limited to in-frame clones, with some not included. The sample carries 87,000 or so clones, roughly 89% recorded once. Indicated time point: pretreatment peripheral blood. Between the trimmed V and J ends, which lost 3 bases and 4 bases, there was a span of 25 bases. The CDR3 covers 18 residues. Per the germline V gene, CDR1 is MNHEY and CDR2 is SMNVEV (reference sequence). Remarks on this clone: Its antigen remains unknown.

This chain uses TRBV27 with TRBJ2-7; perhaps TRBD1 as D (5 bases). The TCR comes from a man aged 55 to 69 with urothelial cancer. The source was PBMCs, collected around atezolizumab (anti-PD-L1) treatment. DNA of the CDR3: TGTGCCAGCAGTTTCAAGACCAGGGCGCAATTACGTAGGTACGAGCAGTACTTC. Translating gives CASSFKTRAQLRRYEQYF.